This TCR beta chain was obtained from a study of response to subunit inactivated influenza vaccine. Study findings and constraints: Authors suggested seasonal influenza vaccinations each recruit few new T cells.

A single record per CDR3 protein comes from TCRdb applying MiXCR to the RT-PCR reads. The sample lists hundreds of thousands of distinct CDR3 sequences; approximately 14% were seen once. Deletions cut 0 bases from V and 4 bases from J, with 13 bases between. The germline CDR1 and CDR2 sequences are SGHVS and FQNEAQ. The CDR3 runs to 16 residues. Comment on this clonotype: The target antigen is unknown.

The sequencing here drew on PBMCs from blood, taken 12 days after vaccination. V usage is TRBV7-8 and J usage is TRBJ2-1, with D perhaps TRBD2 (5 bases). This TCR came from a man aged 50-59 years who received an inactivated influenza vaccine. The CDR3 DNA sequence: TGTGCCAGCAGCTTAGCGCCAGGAGGTCTATACAATGAGCAGTTCTTC. Translating it yields CASSLAPGGLYNEQFF. Full variable domain (rest looked up from reference TRBV7-8 and TRBJ2-1): GAGVSQSPRYKVAKRGQDVALRCDPISGHVSLFWYQQALGQGPEFLTYFQNEAQLDKSGLPSDRFFAERPEGSVSTLKIQRTQQEDSAVYLCASSLAPGGLYNEQFFGPGTRLTVL.